This T cell receptor (beta chain) comes out of a study of blood T cells in healthy people across ages (dated by TCRdb to 2015 to 2017). A note on the overall study: In model experiments, template switching captured roughly one uniquely barcoded TCR beta cDNA molecule for every two T cells. To track age-related changes in TCR beta repertoire diversity, the study relied on deep sequencing normalized with unique cDNA molecular identifiers. To avoid experimental bias, donors of different ages were spread randomly across the sequencing lanes. Four age groups were formed from the donors: young (average about 16 years), middle-aged (approximately 41), aged (around 68) and long-lived (about 80). For two donors (one aged 18 to 29 and one aged 80 or older), the study analyzed two additional independent replicas of 1 million unique cDNA reads from the same blood draw.

Overall results and qualifications from the work: The percentage of naive T cells measured by flow cytometry correlated strongly with observed TCR beta diversity. Observed TCR beta diversity per million T cells fell roughly linearly with age, and a significant reduction was already apparent by age around 40. Compared with the aged group, more naive CD4+ T cells, fewer expanded clones and increased TCR diversity were shown by the long-lived group, suggesting age selection. Total diversity estimates from one million sequenced T cells were considered lower bounds and underestimates. Since profiling was done on bulk unsorted PBMCs, naive and antigen-experienced compartments could not be conclusively compared. Donor CMV infection status was unknown, potentially confounding age-related changes in expanded clonotypes.

Library preparation employed 5' RACE. Sequencing instrument: Illumina HiSeq 2500. A second about 7 to 11 cycle PCR used a sample-barcoded 5' primer and a J-beta primer mix. A template-switch 5' adaptor carrying 12 random nucleotides introduced a unique molecular identifier onto each TCR beta cDNA molecule. Each sample yielded at least 3 million CDR3-containing paired-end reads. The Mint cDNA synthesis kit, primed by a TRBC-specific oligonucleotide, was used to synthesize first-strand cDNA from all RNA. After uracil-DNA glycosylase treatment, a first 18-cycle PCR used universal primers M1SS and BC2_uni_R on all cDNA. The study's processing was this. Normalization of each sample was performed by random selection of 1 million high-quality reads, each carrying a distinct molecular identifier. Reads sharing molecular identifiers were discarded rather than binned into consensus sequences. MiTCR, set to a Q25 quality threshold and the strictest error-elimination algorithm, was used for CDR3 identification, clonotype clustering and error correction. A nonparametric unseen species model using Euler transformation provided a lower-bound estimate of total TCR beta diversity. TCRdb reanalyzed the raw reads on its own, using fastp at Q25 for trimming and MiXCR for clone calling, and kept in-frame beta chains. Each entry merges the rows of one CDR3 protein and shows their most common DNA and genes. What appears here as the V and J calls and clone size reflects TCRdb's work, not the paper's. In this sample the table shows 800,000 to 1,000,000 distinct CDR3 sequences, approximately 49% of which occur a single time. The biggest ten clones account for about an eighth of the sample.

Comments on this clonotype: This clone's antigen is unknown. Per-nucleotide qualities are absent, and no much larger clonotype sits a single base away.

V trim: 2 bases; J trim: 6 bases; unmatched bases: 10. Including the terminal cysteine and phenylalanine, the CDR3 comprises 16 residues. Only the CDR3 DNA is retained, 48 bases long and in frame from the first base. CDR1 and CDR2, looked up from the germline V gene, are ENHRY and SYGVKD. Systemically healthy Caucasian individuals from Russia, 39 in total and aged 6 to 90 years, were included as donors. Each donor gave approximately 9.3 milliliters of peripheral blood, collected into EDTA-treated Vacutainer tubes. Ficoll-Paque density-gradient centrifugation was used to isolate PBMCs, with at least 6 million obtained per sample. Total RNA was extracted from PBMCs with Trizol reagent, with at least 6 micrograms obtained per sample. For every donor, flow cytometry on a PBMC aliquot measured the percentage of naive CD45RAhigh/CD27high T cells.

This chain is built from TRBV10-3 and TRBJ2-1, with 7 bases matching TRBD1. Specimen: blood. The sequence came from a man under 40 in good health. The DNA is TGTGCCATCAGTGAGAAGGGACAGATTGGATGCAATGAGCAGTTCTTC. Translated, it gives CAISEKGQIGCNEQFF.